This entry lists 24 T cell receptor beta chains sequenced from one sample in a study of CD8+CD57+ T cells in acquired aplastic anemia. Profiling that covered TCR beta VDJ and CDR3 relied on genomic DNA as its template. One entry per CDR3 protein, called by TCRdb with MiXCR from the reads. This sample has 150,000 to 200,000 distinct CDR3 sequences, with around 65% found just once. Sequencing input: sorted CD4+, CD8+, or CD8+CD57+ T cells (not recorded which) from PBMCs. Every receptor here comes from a human donor with severe aplastic anemia or a healthy control (not recorded which).

In regard to this clonotype: The junction does not match germline at one end; this may be a read error. The chain links TRBV6-1 to TRBJ1-6; 10 bases are a match to TRBD1. In germline, CDR1 is MNHNS, CDR2 SASEGT. The CDR3 covers 14 residues. The CDR3 spells CAISEGTGVSPLHF. The CDR3 region has the DNA TGTGCCATCAGTGAAGGGACAGGGGTTTCACCCCTCCACTTT.

The V and J genes are TRBV10-2 and TRBJ1-2; perhaps TRBD1 as D (5 bases). The CDR3 is made up of 13 amino acids. CDR1 is WSHSY and CDR2 is SAAADI in the germline V gene. Deletions cut 1 base from V and 12 bases from J, with 15 bases between. The CDR3 reads CASSEFPGLADTF. In DNA form, the CDR3 reads TGCGCCAGCAGTGAGTTCCCAGGGTTAGCTGACACCTTC.

The CDR3 region is CASGGGQPYGYTF. The CDR3 DNA follows: TGTGCCAGCGGAGGGGGGCAGCCCTATGGCTACACCTTC. The chain uses TRBV12-3 or TRBV12-4 and TRBJ1-2, with D tentatively TRBD1 (6 bases). The CDR3 covers 13 residues. V was clipped by 8 bases and J by 4 bases, with 14 bases between them.

To note about this clonotype: The junction shows a germline mismatch at one end, possibly a read error. The chain couples TRBV28 to TRBJ2-3, with a weak D call TRBD1 (6 bases). The CDR3 is 17 amino acids. Per germline, CDR1 MDHEN and CDR2 SYDVKM. The CDR3 sequence: CASRTTWETGSTDAQYF. The CDR3, as DNA: TGTGCCAGCAGGACGACATGGGAGACAGGCAGCACAGATGCGCAGTATTTT.

The chain combines TRBV15 with TRBJ2-1; possibly TRBD2 for D (6 bases). CDR1 is LNHNV and CDR2 is YYDKDF in the germline V gene (reference sequence). With 5 bases removed from V and 4 bases from J, the gap between germline ends came to 15 bases. The CDR3 covers 15 residues. As DNA, the CDR3 is TGTGCCACCAGCCTCACCGGGACTGAGTACAATGAGCAGTTCTTC. Translation: CATSLTGTEYNEQFF.

The sample holds many counts of this clonotype. This chain uses TRBV7-8 with TRBJ2-2; maybe TRBD2 (7 bases). The CDR3 has 17 amino acids. Trimming removed 0 bases from V and 4 bases from J, with 15 bases in between. The germline gives CDR1 SGHVS, CDR2 FQNEAQ. CDR3 amino acids: CASSLARRGASTGELFF. The CDR3 nucleotides are TGTGCCAGCAGCTTAGCGCGACGGGGGGCGAGCACCGGGGAGCTGTTTTTT.

On this clonotype itself: The junction and the germline gene differ at one end; a read error may be behind it. The V call is TRBV7-9, the J call TRBJ2-3; 10 bases are a match to TRBD2. Per germline, CDR1 SEHNR and CDR2 FQNEAQ (reference sequence). The CDR3 has 16 amino acids. The CDR3 loop reads CASSQDPPLAGDTQYF. The CDR3 nucleotides read TGCGCCAGCAGCCAAGATCCCCCACTAGCGGGGGATACGCAGTATTTT. The variable domain in full, completed from reference TRBV7-9 and TRBJ2-3, reads DTGVSQNPRHKITKRGQNVTFRCDPISEHNRLYWYRQTLGQGPEFLTYFQNEAQLEKSRLLSDRFSAERPKGSFSTLEIQRTEQGDSAMYLCASSQDPPLAGDTQYFGPGTRLTVL.

The CDR3, as DNA: TGTGCCATCAGGGGTAACTATGGCTACACCTTC. Its translation: CAIRGNYGYTF. V gene TRBV10-3 combines with J gene TRBJ1-2; no clear D. Deletions cut 6 bases from V and 1 base from J, with 3 bases between. CDR3 length equals 11 residues. Germline CDR1 reads ENHRY; CDR2 reads SYGVKD.

J is TRBJ2-1 and V is TRBV9, with 10 bases fitting TRBD1. This CDR3 spans 15 amino acids. The germline CDR1 and CDR2 sequences are SGDLS and YYNGEE. V was clipped by 4 bases and J by 6 bases; unmatched bases: 7. CDR3 residues: CASSPRQGAGNEQFF. The CDR3 DNA reads as TGTGCCAGCAGCCCTCGACAGGGGGCTGGCAATGAGCAGTTCTTC.

This rearrangement joins TRBV7-9 to TRBJ1-2; D gene uncertain. This CDR3 has 16 amino acids. Germline V gene data show CDR1 as SEHNR and CDR2 as FQNEAQ (reference sequence). Between the trimmed V and J ends, which lost 3 bases and 6 bases, there was a span of 20 bases. CDR3 sequence reads: CASSLAQAAYTHGYTF. The CDR3 nucleotides read TGTGCCAGCAGCTTGGCTCAGGCCGCATACACGCATGGCTACACCTTC. The full variable domain, in which reference TRBV7-9 and TRBJ1-2 provide the parts outside the CDR3, is DTGVSQNPRHKITKRGQNVTFRCDPISEHNRLYWYRQTLGQGPEFLTYFQNEAQLEKSRLLSDRFSAERPKGSFSTLEIQRTEQGDSAMYLCASSLAQAAYTHGYTFGSGTRLTVV.

This clonotype was counted many times. V and J are TRBV12-3 or TRBV12-4 and TRBJ2-2; possibly TRBD2 for D (6 bases). The CDR3 loop spans 17 amino acids. V was shortened by 5 bases and J by 1 base, with 17 bases between the two germline ends. This chain's CDR3 is CASSPGGGTENTGELFF. In nucleotides, the CDR3 is TGTGCCAGCAGTCCTGGCGGCGGGACGGAGAACACCGGGGAGCTGTTTTTT.

The rearrangement joins TRBV10-3 to TRBJ2-2, with 12 positions matching TRBD1. J was trimmed by 2 bases and V by 6 bases; bases with no gene match: 13. The CDR3 is 19 amino acids. In germline, CDR1 is ENHRY, CDR2 SYGVKD. Written as DNA, the CDR3 is TGTGCCATCAGCCCACGGGGACAGGGGGCGTTCGTTAACACCGGGGAGCTGTTTTTT. It encodes CAISPRGQGAFVNTGELFF.

The table lists this clonotype with many counts. The rearrangement uses TRBV9 and TRBJ2-1; 12 nucleotides line up with TRBD2. Trimming removed 2 bases from V and 0 bases from J; junction bases left unmatched: 6. This CDR3 spans 18 amino acids. Germline-derived CDR1 and CDR2 are SGDLS and YYNGEE. This chain's CDR3 is CASSVPLAGGSSYNEQFF. In DNA, the CDR3 is TGTGCCAGCAGCGTCCCACTAGCGGGGGGTAGCTCCTACAATGAGCAGTTCTTC. The whole variable domain, filled in from reference TRBV9 and TRBJ2-1, reads DSGVTQTPKHLITATGQRVTLRCSPRSGDLSVYWYQQSLDQGLQFLIQYYNGEERAKGNILERFSAQQFPDLHSELNLSSLELGDSALYFCASSVPLAGGSSYNEQFFGPGTRLTVL.

The chain is built from TRBV7-9 and TRBJ1-1, with D unresolved. Per the germline V gene, CDR1 is SEHNR and CDR2 is FQNEAQ (reference sequence). Trimming took 1 base from V and 5 from J, leaving 8 bases between them. The CDR3 is 13 amino acids. CDR3 DNA: TGTGCCAGCAGCTTAGAGACGTCGACTGAAGCTTTCTTT. Residues: CASSLETSTEAFF.

The gene calls are TRBV19 and TRBJ2-3, with 7 nucleotides matching TRBD1. V shed 0 bases, J shed 2 bases, and the junction held 8 bases outside the gene matches. The CDR3 loop spans 17 amino acids. CDR1 LNHDA and CDR2 SQIVND come from the germline V gene (reference sequence). CDR3 in amino acids: CASSIDLRDRSTDTQYF. CDR3 nucleotide sequence: TGTGCCAGTAGTATAGACCTCCGGGACAGATCCACAGATACGCAGTATTTT.

The chain has TRBV20-1 and TRBJ2-3; 11 nucleotides match TRBD2. V lost 7 bases to trimming and J lost 3 bases; unmatched junction nucleotides: 0. The CDR3 totals 12 residues. Germline loops: CDR1 DFQATT, CDR2 SNEGSKA (reference sequence). In DNA, the CDR3 is TGCAGTGGGACTAGCGGGACAGATACGCAGTATTTT. The encoded protein is CSGTSGTDTQYF.

This clonotype was observed many times. The V gene is TRBV4-1, the J gene TRBJ2-5; either TRBD1 or TRBD2 may supply D (5 bases each). Trimming cost V 2 bases and J 2 bases, with 12 bases left between them. CDR1 and CDR2 (germline): MGHRA, YSYEKL. This CDR3 is built from 15 residues. The CDR3 DNA follows: TGCGCCAGCAGCCAAATATCCAGGGAGCAAGAGACCCAGTACTTC. Its translation is CASSQISREQETQYF.

This chain joins TRBV29-1 and TRBJ2-7; maybe TRBD2 (5 bases). The CDR3 has 12 amino acids. Per germline, CDR1 SQVTM and CDR2 ANQGSEA. V dropped 4 bases and J dropped 3 bases, with 10 bases sitting between them. The CDR3 DNA reads TGCAGCGTTGTGAAGGGAGACTACGAGCAGTACTTC. Protein sequence: CSVVKGDYEQYF.

This clonotype appeared many times. The rearrangement links TRBV20-1 to TRBJ2-1; D might be TRBD2 (6 bases). V was cut by 0 bases and J by 5 bases, with 8 bases left in between. This CDR3 region has 13 residues. Germline CDR1 is DFQATT and CDR2 is SNEGSKA (reference sequence). The CDR3 region has the DNA TGCAGTGCTAGAGAAGGAGGGAACAATGAGCAGTTCTTC. Residues: CSAREGGNNEQFF.

This clonotype was found a few times. The chain has TRBV6-2 or TRBV6-3 and TRBJ2-7; 8 nucleotides align to TRBD1. V trimming: 8 bases; J trimming: 5 bases; junction bases outside the gene matches: 8. The germline V gene encodes CDR1 MNHEY and CDR2 SVGEGT. The CDR3 consists of 13 residues. CDR3 in amino acids: CASQRQGLDEQYF. Written as DNA, the CDR3 is TGTGCCAGCCAAAGACAGGGGCTCGACGAGCAGTACTTC.

This clonotype was observed many times. This chain uses TRBV14 with TRBJ2-7; no clear D gene. V dropped 1 base and J dropped 4 bases, with 11 bases sitting between them. Per germline, CDR1 SGHDN and CDR2 FVKESK. The CDR3 consists of 14 residues. CDR3 sequence reads: CASSQVLFSYEQYF. Written as DNA, the CDR3 is TGTGCCAGCAGCCAAGTCTTGTTTTCGTACGAGCAGTACTTC.

The genes are TRBV10-3 and TRBJ2-1, with D possibly matching TRBD2 (6 bases). CDR1 is ENHRY, CDR2 SYGVKD, per germline. The CDR3 covers 15 residues. V lost 0 bases to trimming and J lost 6 bases, with 12 bases between them. The CDR3 region is CAISESIGTFNEQFF. DNA for the CDR3: TGTGCCATCAGTGAGTCGATAGGGACTTTCAATGAGCAGTTCTTC.

This clonotype has at least ten counts. The J gene is TRBJ1-1, the V gene TRBV11-2; D remains unclear. The germline V gene has CDR1 SGHAT and CDR2 FQNNGV. V was shortened by 5 bases and J by 0 bases, with 10 bases between the two germline ends. The CDR3 consists of 14 residues. CDR3 in DNA: TGTGCCAGCAGCGCCCGGACCCTGAACACTGAAGCTTTCTTT. Translation: CASSARTLNTEAFF.

This chain uses TRBV7-8 with TRBJ2-3; tentatively, D is TRBD2 (6 bases). The CDR3 extends over 16 amino acids. Germline CDR1 and CDR2: SGHVS and FQNEAQ. The ends were cut back, 3 bases at V and 2 bases at J, with 15 bases in the middle. The CDR3 loop is CASSFNAGWDTDTQYF. The CDR3 bases are TGTGCCAGCAGCTTTAACGCGGGATGGGACACAGATACGCAGTATTTT. The complete variable domain, with remaining parts taken from reference TRBV7-8 and TRBJ2-3, reads GAGVSQSPRYKVAKRGQDVALRCDPISGHVSLFWYQQALGQGPEFLTYFQNEAQLDKSGLPSDRFFAERPEGSVSTLKIQRTQQEDSAVYLCASSFNAGWDTDTQYFGPGTRLTVL.